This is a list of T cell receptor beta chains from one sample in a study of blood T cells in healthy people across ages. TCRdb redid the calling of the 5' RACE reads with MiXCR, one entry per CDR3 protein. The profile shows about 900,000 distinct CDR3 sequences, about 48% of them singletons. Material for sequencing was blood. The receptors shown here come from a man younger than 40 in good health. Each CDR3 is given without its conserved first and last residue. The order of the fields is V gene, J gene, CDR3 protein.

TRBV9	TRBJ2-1	ASSASGTGRSEQF
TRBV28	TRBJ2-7	ASSPYGIRATTTYEQY
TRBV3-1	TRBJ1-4	ASSHTTGGAGEKLF
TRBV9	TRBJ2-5	ASSVGGGRNNEQY
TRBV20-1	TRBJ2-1	SARLAGGPSYNEQF
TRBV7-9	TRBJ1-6	ADGPTSLNSPLH
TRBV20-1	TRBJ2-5	SAPRAKETQY
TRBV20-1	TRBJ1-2	SASDLAHGYT
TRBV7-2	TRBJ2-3	ASSSRGGGAPDTQY
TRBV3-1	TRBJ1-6	ASSQDLNSPLH
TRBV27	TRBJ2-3	ASRLGQIYSTDTQY
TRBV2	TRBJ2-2	ASSDLGPGELF
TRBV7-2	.	ASSLAAGSIYEQY
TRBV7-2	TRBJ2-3	ASSFPSGVADTQY
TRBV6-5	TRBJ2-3	ASSYTSTDTQY
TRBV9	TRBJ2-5	ASSVPGDRETQY
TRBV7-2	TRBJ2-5	ASSFGTPAETQY
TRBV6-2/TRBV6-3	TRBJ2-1	ASTSGAYKEQF
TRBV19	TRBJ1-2	ASSRTGGVYGYT
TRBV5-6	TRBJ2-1	ASSFIRDARMGF
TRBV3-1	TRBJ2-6	ASSPRRGLSGANVPT
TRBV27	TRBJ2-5	ASSPLRVDPYNEQY
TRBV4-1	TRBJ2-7	ASSQNPSMSSYEQY
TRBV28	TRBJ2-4	ASTPLVVAGGQGIQY
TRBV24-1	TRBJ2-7	ATSETTGPSYEQY
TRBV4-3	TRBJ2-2	ASSQQQGSTGELF
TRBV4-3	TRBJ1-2	ASSPRPTGGSMNYGYT
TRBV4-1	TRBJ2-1	ASSHDYNEQF
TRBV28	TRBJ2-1	ASTSTGGNEQF
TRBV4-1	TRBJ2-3	ASSPSLEGTDTQY
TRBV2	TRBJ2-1	ASSVQEGIYNEQF
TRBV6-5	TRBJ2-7	ASSYRRGSSYEQY
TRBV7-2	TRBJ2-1	ASSFVYGEWNEQF
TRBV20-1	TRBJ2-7	SARREIKNEQY
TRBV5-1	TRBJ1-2	ASSSQGVANYGYT
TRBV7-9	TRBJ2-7	ASSFKGTHYEQY
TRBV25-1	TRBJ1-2	AGSDWDNYGYT
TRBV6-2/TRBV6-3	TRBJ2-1	ASGHNEQF
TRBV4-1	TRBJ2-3	ASSQKATDTQY
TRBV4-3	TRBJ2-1	ASSQSDRVTRNEQF
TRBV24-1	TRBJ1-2	ATSDPSLGYGYT
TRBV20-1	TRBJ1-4	SAYFQTGGVEEKLF